A selection of T cell receptor beta chains follows, all from one sample in a study of T cells in Graves' hyperthyroidism and ophthalmopathy. TCRdb itself ran the multiplex PCR reads through MiXCR, one entry per CDR3 protein. The sample includes fewer than 700,000 distinct CDR3 sequences, 17% of them seen just once. Sequenced material: blood. The receptors originated from a woman under 30 with Graves' ophthalmopathy. The conserved cysteine and the conserved F or W are not part of the CDR3 here. Where a row states a size, it is once, few, many or the class of an expanded clone; other rows omit it.

>TRBV28|many
ASSSTSGQETQY
>TRBV7-9|.
ASWGGSDEQY
>TRBV13|many
ASSSRLDASTDTQY
>TRBV3-1|many
ASSQVGGVSTDTQY
>TRBV7-2|many
ASSRQGTNYGYT
>TRBV4-3|few
ASSQNQGETEAF
>TRBV27|few
ASTLLAGKDTQY
>TRBV28|many
ASFSLRGAQYEQY
>TRBV30|many
AFTNSGYEQY
>TRBV3-1|many
ASSDRQGDYGYT
>TRBV5-1|.
VSHSGGKNTGELF
>TRBV20-1|many
SAKDGQGADNSPLH
>TRBV20-1|few
SAYSGGPTDTQY
>TRBV24-1|.
ATSDRGPQPQH
>TRBV7-9|few
ASSLMDGGYT
>TRBV4-1|.
ASSQVTGYGGELF
>TRBV11-2|.
ASKTTSGSSYEQY
>TRBV27|many
ASRPGLAELTDTQY
>TRBV27|few
ASGLDRRAVQY